The 10 T cell receptor beta chains below were found in one sample sequenced in a study of T cells in Graves' hyperthyroidism and ophthalmopathy. Researchers amplified the TCR beta CDR3 regions from RNA transcripts. TCR CDR3 underwent first-round RT-PCR with the HTBI primer set. TCRdb recomputed calls from the multiplex PCR reads with MiXCR, one row per CDR3 protein. The sample includes approximately 420,000 distinct CDR3 sequences, roughly 13% of them seen just once. Sequences were obtained from blood. The receptors here all came from a woman younger than 30 with Graves' hyperthyroidism.

This clonotype was detected ten times or more. This sequence joins TRBV6-4 and TRBJ2-3; D perhaps matches TRBD2 (6 bases). CDR3 length: 15 residues. Germline V gives CDR1 MRHNA, CDR2 SNTAGT. Deletions cut 0 bases from V and 1 base from J, with 8 bases between. CDR3 region: CASSDSASGTDTQYF. The CDR3 DNA reads TGTGCCAGCAGTGACTCAGCTAGCGGCACAGATACGCAGTATTTT.

V is TRBV5-1 and J is TRBJ2-7, with TRBD1 identical over 7 bases. The J call may be wrong; the DNA end is better matched by TRBJ2-1. The CDR3 sequence is 14 residues long. Germline CDR1 SGHRS, CDR2 YFSETQ. This CDR3 is CASSLAGTAYEQFF. In DNA, the CDR3 is TGCGCCAGCAGCTTGGCTGGGACAGCCTACGAGCAGTTCTTC.

This clonotype has a count of ten or more. The rearrangement joins TRBV7-6 to TRBJ2-1, with D possibly being TRBD2 (5 bases). The CDR3 is 14 amino acids. The germline CDR1 and CDR2 sequences are SGHVS and FNYEAQ. The germline V and J ends were trimmed by 2 bases and 6 bases, with 11 bases remaining between them. CDR3: CASSLQRAGNEQFF. The DNA of the CDR3 is TGTGCCAGCAGCTTACAAAGGGCGGGCAATGAGCAGTTCTTC.

CDR3 protein: CATSASRTAYEQYF. The DNA for the CDR3 is TGTGCCACCAGCGCTTCTCGGACGGCCTACGAGCAGTACTTC. This chain connects TRBV15 to TRBJ2-7; D is unclear. Trimming cost V 5 bases and J 2 bases, with 13 bases left between them. The length of the CDR3 is 14 residues. Germline V gene sequence: CDR1 LNHNV, CDR2 YYDKDF (reference sequence).

This rearrangement joins TRBV5-1 to TRBJ2-7, with TRBD2 matching 7 bases. CDR1 is SGHRS and CDR2 is YFSETQ in the germline V gene. Losses at the gene ends were 4 bases for V and 7 bases for J; bases not matched to a gene: 8. This CDR3 has 13 residues. The CDR3 protein is CASSQIAGKEQYF. CDR3 nucleotides: TGCGCCAGCAGCCAGATAGCGGGTAAAGAGCAGTACTTC.

This chain joins TRBV7-9 and TRBJ2-5; D not resolved. Per germline, CDR1 SEHNR and CDR2 FQNEAQ (reference sequence). The CDR3 length is 15 residues. With 1 base removed from V and 3 bases from J, the gap between germline ends came to 12 bases. CDR3 region: CASSLVLQQEETQYF. In DNA, the CDR3 is TGTGCCAGCAGCTTAGTGCTACAGCAAGAAGAGACCCAGTACTTC.

Only a few counts were recorded for this clonotype. The chain is built from TRBV19 and TRBJ2-1; 10 positions match TRBD1. The CDR3 runs 17 residues. Losses at the gene ends were 0 bases for V and 0 bases for J; bases not matched to a gene: 2. Germline CDR1 LNHDA, CDR2 SQIVND (reference sequence). The CDR3 DNA is TGTGCCAGTAGTATAGATTGGACAGGGGGCTCCTACAATGAGCAGTTCTTC. Translated, it gives CASSIDWTGGSYNEQFF.

This chain joins TRBV19 and TRBJ1-1, with no clear D. V lost 1 base and J 0 bases, leaving 12 bases between the germline ends. Germline CDR1 and CDR2: LNHDA and SQIVND (reference sequence). CDR3 length: 16 residues. This CDR3 reads CASSIGFLSMNTEAFF. The CDR3 bases are TGTGCCAGTAGTATAGGATTTCTGAGCATGAACACTGAAGCTTTCTTT.

The table lists this clonotype with many counts. The CDR3 DNA reads TGTGCCAGCAGTCCCATGGGGCAGGGAAGGGAGCAGTTCTTC. Its translation: CASSPMGQGREQFF. The chain uses TRBV12-3 or TRBV12-4 and TRBJ2-1; the D gene is possibly TRBD1 (5 bases). The CDR3 spans 14 residues. V was shortened by 5 bases and J by 10 bases, with 18 bases between the two germline ends.

This clonotype was seen more than once but under ten times. The chain uses TRBV7-2 and TRBJ2-7; TRBD1 aligns across 7 bases. The CDR3 length is 17 residues. CDR1 and CDR2 from the germline V gene are SGHTA and FQGNSA. Germline trimming cut 3 bases from V and 1 base from J; bases unmatched to any gene: 12. The CDR3 DNA reads as TGTGCCAGCAGCTTCAAGGTTCACCGACAGGGATCCTACGAGCAGTACTTC. Its translation is CASSFKVHRQGSYEQYF.